This TCR beta chain emerged from a study of CD4 T cells in lung cancer. The assay was immunoSEQ multiplex PCR, and TCRdb's table has in-frame clones only and misses some. Of about 4,800 clones detected, around 70% appear once; the ten largest clones hold more than 15%. The CDR3 has 18 residues. V lost 5 bases and J lost 7; bases outside the gene matches: 18. Per germline, CDR1 SGHRS and CDR2 YFSETQ. The chain carries TRBV5-1 and TRBJ2-1, with TRBD2 identical over 10 bases. The origin of this receptor is a man aged 55 to 69 with non-small cell lung cancer. The sequencing input was lung tumor tissue. This CDR3 is CASRMVASGSSRNNEQFF. CDR3 sequence (DNA): TGCGCCAGCAGAATGGTTGCTAGCGGGAGCTCGCGAAATAATGAGCAGTTCTTC.